A selection of T cell receptor beta chains follows, all from one sample in a study of shared clonotypes between healthy human individuals. Sequencing used immunoSEQ multiplex PCR; TCRdb keeps in-frame clones, though not all of them. Among approximately 2,000,000 clones, around 93% were seen once, and the ten largest hold around 0.38%. The sample consisted of naive CD4+ T cells from PBMCs. The receptor set was obtained from a man aged 18 to 35 in good health. Some clones in this sample may be carry-over from other donors' samples. CDR3s include the opening cysteine and the closing phenylalanine or tryptophan. Each record gives: V gene, J gene, CDR3 protein.

v_call: TRBV5-1; j_call: TRBJ2-5; cdr3_aa: CASSGTPGSQETQYF
v_call: TRBV5-1; j_call: TRBJ2-1; cdr3_aa: CASSFYGREGEQFF
v_call: TRBV7-9; j_call: TRBJ2-1; cdr3_aa: CASSPRGIRDGEQFF
v_call: TRBV9; j_call: TRBJ2-7; cdr3_aa: CASNILGLDYEQYF
v_call: TRBV5-1; j_call: TRBJ1-1; cdr3_aa: CASRSGGRTEAFF
v_call: TRBV4-3; j_call: TRBJ2-7; cdr3_aa: CASSQEAGPYEQYF
v_call: TRBV5-6; j_call: TRBJ1-4; cdr3_aa: CASSTGHLATNEKLFF
v_call: TRBV5-4; j_call: TRBJ2-7; cdr3_aa: CASRSWGGDYEQYF
v_call: TRBV28; j_call: TRBJ1-2; cdr3_aa: CASSSPGDGNYGYTF
v_call: TRBV6-1; j_call: TRBJ1-2; cdr3_aa: CASSLKGYGYTF
v_call: TRBV2; j_call: TRBJ2-1; cdr3_aa: CASIDRVYNEQFF
v_call: TRBV11-2; j_call: TRBJ2-5; cdr3_aa: CASRHSETQYF
v_call: TRBV15; j_call: TRBJ2-7; cdr3_aa: CATSRGVGAYEQYF
v_call: TRBV2; j_call: TRBJ2-1; cdr3_aa: CASSDVGQLNNEQFF
v_call: TRBV6-5; j_call: TRBJ1-2; cdr3_aa: CASSYHRGQYDYGYTF
v_call: TRBV7-2; j_call: TRBJ1-2; cdr3_aa: CASSSTTGRTGYGYTF
v_call: TRBV6-1; j_call: TRBJ2-3; cdr3_aa: CASSGTSGGSTDTQYF
v_call: TRBV12-5; j_call: TRBJ2-7; cdr3_aa: CASGLEGYEQYF
v_call: TRBV10-3; j_call: TRBJ2-5; cdr3_aa: CAISAGSSLQETQYF
v_call: TRBV7-9; j_call: TRBJ2-3; cdr3_aa: CASSPRGDRTDTQYF
v_call: TRBV10-3; j_call: TRBJ1-2; cdr3_aa: CAITGTGASGYTF
v_call: TRBV27; j_call: TRBJ2-3; cdr3_aa: CASSITGDTQYF
v_call: TRBV7-2; j_call: TRBJ1-5; cdr3_aa: CASSLGAANQPQHF
v_call: TRBV5-5; j_call: TRBJ1-1; cdr3_aa: CASSIRAEAFF
v_call: TRBV15; j_call: TRBJ1-4; cdr3_aa: CATSSRGGPNEKLFF
v_call: TRBV4-1; j_call: TRBJ2-1; cdr3_aa: CASSHGGELAGGHEQFF
v_call: TRBV19; j_call: TRBJ2-6; cdr3_aa: CASRGGQAYSGANVLTF
v_call: TRBV7-2; j_call: TRBJ2-1; cdr3_aa: CASSLVREWGEQFF
v_call: TRBV6-5; j_call: TRBJ1-5; cdr3_aa: CASSYEGPNQPQHF